A single T cell receptor beta chain is shown here with its context. Clones were sequenced by immunoSEQ multiplex PCR, and TCRdb holds only the in-frame ones, with some missing. The sample records roughly 100,000 clones, 96% being singletons. This sample is drawn from a study of technical replicates of blood from several donors. Trimming removed 5 bases from V and 5 bases from J; junction bases left unmatched: 14. The germline CDR1 and CDR2 sequences are SGHDT and YYEEEE. This CDR3 has 18 amino acids. This clonotype was obtained from a human donor in good health. The gene calls are TRBV5-6 and TRBJ2-1; TRBD2 matches 12 bases. Sequencing was carried out using T cells isolated from PBMCs. The chain's CDR3 is CASSSLAGGPFLHNEQFF. The CDR3 DNA reads as TGTGCCAGCAGTTCCCTAGCGGGGGGGCCCTTTCTCCACAATGAGCAGTTCTTC.